This TCR beta chain derives from a study of blood T cell repertoires in COVID-19. Original processing notes: Quantification of nucleated cells was approximated via reference gene primer amplification. Assay used: immunoSEQ multiplex PCR; TCRdb lists only in-frame clones, some missing. D and trimming were read from the DNA, whereas the V and J calls and clone size are those reported in that table. The table has 45,000 to 65,000 clones, roughly nine tenths seen once. The CDR3 length is 16 residues. CDR1 and CDR2 (germline): MNHEY, SVGEGT. The V and J ends lost 6 bases and 4 bases respectively, with 19 bases between them.

This TCR was recovered from a human donor with acute or convalescent COVID-19. The donor label of this sample is uncertain. V usage is TRBV6-2 or TRBV6-3 and J usage is TRBJ2-1; D is perhaps TRBD2 (5 bases). Source material: peripheral blood. The CDR3 coding sequence is TGTGCCAGCAGCCCTCGTCTGAGGGCGGTGTACAATGAGCAGTTCTTC. Residues: CASSPRLRAVYNEQFF.